Each of the 30 T cell receptor beta chains below was sequenced from the same sample in a study of CD8+ T cells in alopecia areata. Treatment specified: oral pan-JAK inhibitor, 5-10 mg twice daily. Extracted from the samples, RNA was reverse transcribed into cDNA to serve as the sequencing template. Data came from immunoSEQ multiplex PCR; TCRdb stores just in-frame clones and leaves some out. Here the sample spans about 140,000 clones, 54% being singletons. This material consisted of CD8+ T cells sorted from blood, taken at week 4, from a patient treated with tofacitinib. The receptors shown here come from a human donor with alopecia areata.

The chain has TRBV29-1 and TRBJ2-7; 7 positions agree with TRBD1. The germline V gene has CDR1 SQVTM and CDR2 ANQGSEA. The CDR3 contains 14 residues. Trimming at V came to 2 bases and at J to 2 bases, leaving 6 bases not matched to a gene. CDR3 loop: CSVETGAGTYEQYF. The CDR3 nucleotides are TGCAGCGTTGAAACAGGGGCCGGCACCTACGAGCAGTACTTC.

A few counts support this clone. CDR3 DNA sequence: TGTGCCAGCAGTGAAGGGACAGGCAACACCGGGGAGCTGTTTTTT. Translation: CASSEGTGNTGELFF. The V gene is TRBV2, the J gene TRBJ2-2, with TRBD1 identical over 7 bases. The CDR3 contains 15 residues. V shed 1 base, J shed 2 bases, and the junction held 1 base outside the gene matches. Germline CDR1 and CDR2: SNHLY and FYNNEI.

This clone occurred many times. The CDR3 spells CASSPVRLQGTYEQYF. The CDR3 region has the DNA TGTGCCAGCAGCCCCGTTCGATTACAGGGGACCTACGAGCAGTACTTC. The chain employs TRBV7-9 and TRBJ2-7, with 7 bases lining up with TRBD1. J gave up 2 bases and V 5 bases, and 12 bases lay outside the gene matches. The germline V gene has CDR1 SEHNR and CDR2 FQNEAQ (reference sequence). The CDR3 length is 16 residues.

This clone was recorded once. The chain is built from TRBV6-5 and TRBJ2-1; no definite D call. The germline gives CDR1 MNHEY, CDR2 SVGAGI. The length of the CDR3 is 13 residues. V lost 11 bases to trimming and J lost 9 bases, with 20 bases between them. CDR3 sequence: CASAADSPGEQFF. The CDR3 coding sequence is TGTGCCTCAGCAGCCGACTCCCCGGGTGAGCAGTTCTTC.

The genes are TRBV29-1 and TRBJ2-5; D is unclear. CDR1 and CDR2 from the germline V gene are SQVTM and ANQGSEA. The CDR3 covers 11 residues. V lost 4 bases to trimming and J lost 1 base, with 4 bases between them. CDR3 nucleotides: TGCAGCGTTGTGTCCCAAGAGACCCAGTACTTC. Translated, it gives CSVVSQETQYF.

V gene TRBV6-5 combines with J gene TRBJ2-7; D is undetermined. CDR1 is MNHEY and CDR2 is SVGAGI in the germline V gene. This CDR3 is 15 amino acids long. Trimming cost V 3 bases and J 5 bases, with 17 bases left between them. The CDR3 region has the DNA TGTGCCAGCAGTTATCGAGAGACTGACGGAAACGAGCAGTACTTC. Amino acids: CASSYRETDGNEQYF.

The J gene is TRBJ1-2, the V gene TRBV6-5; D is perhaps TRBD1 (5 bases). V was clipped by 0 bases and J by 2 bases, with 10 bases between them. Germline CDR1 MNHEY, CDR2 SVGAGI. CDR3 length equals 15 residues. Here the CDR3 DNA reads TGTGCCAGCAGTTACTCGAGGGGAATGAACTATGGCTACACCTTC. It yields the protein CASSYSRGMNYGYTF.

The rearrangement joins TRBV2 to TRBJ2-2; D may be TRBD2 (6 bases). Germline CDR1 SNHLY, CDR2 FYNNEI. The CDR3 covers 15 residues. V was trimmed by 1 base and J by 7 bases, leaving 13 bases between them. CDR3 region: CASSEGAEGGGELFF. The CDR3 DNA follows: TGTGCCAGCAGTGAAGGAGCGGAGGGCGGCGGGGAGCTGTTTTTT.

The chain is built from TRBV15 and TRBJ1-1; no clear D gene. This CDR3 is 15 amino acids long. V was cut by 1 base and J by 2 bases, with 11 bases left in between. CDR1 and CDR2 (germline): LNHNV, YYDKDF (reference sequence). CDR3 bases: TGTGCCACCAGCAGAGTCGGCGAATTTAACACTGAAGCTTTCTTT. Translating gives CATSRVGEFNTEAFF.

The chain uses TRBV14 and TRBJ2-1; D perhaps matches TRBD2 (7 bases). With 0 bases removed from V and 8 bases from J, the gap between germline ends came to 17 bases. CDR3 size: 16 residues. Germline assignment: CDR1 SGHDN and CDR2 FVKESK. The CDR3 DNA reads TGTGCCAGCAGCCAAGAACTATTCGGGGGGCCGGATGAGCAGTTCTTC. Its translation is CASSQELFGGPDEQFF.

This CDR3 reads CASSFLNEQFF. The CDR3 coding sequence is TGTGCCAGCAGCTTCCTAAATGAGCAGTTCTTC. The genes are TRBV5-4 and TRBJ2-1; D uncertain. Germline V gene lookup returns CDR1 SGHNT and CDR2 YYREEE (reference sequence). V lost 2 bases, J lost 7 bases, and 4 bases lay in between. This CDR3 spans 11 amino acids.

The V gene is TRBV30, the J gene TRBJ1-5; no clear D gene. This CDR3 has 13 amino acids. Looked up from germline, CDR1 is GTSNPN and CDR2 is SVGIG (reference sequence). V was clipped by 2 bases and J by 4 bases, with 9 bases between them. CDR3 sequence reads: CAWSLESNQPQHF. DNA for the CDR3: TGTGCCTGGAGTTTAGAGTCAAATCAGCCCCAGCATTTT.

This clone came up a few times. This chain joins TRBV7-8 and TRBJ1-2; 12 bases map to TRBD1. CDR3 size: 16 residues. After removal of 4 bases from V and 7 bases from J, the junction contained 10 bases not matched to a gene. Germline V gives CDR1 SGHVS, CDR2 FQNEAQ. CDR3 sequence reads: CASSSKPGQGAGGYTF. Written as DNA, the CDR3 is TGTGCCAGCAGCTCCAAGCCGGGACAGGGGGCAGGTGGCTACACCTTC.

A few counts support this clone. The J gene is TRBJ2-7, the V gene TRBV5-1, with 7 bases identical to TRBD1. Germline CDR1 is SGHRS and CDR2 is YFSETQ. With V trimmed by 2 bases and J by 2 bases, 4 bases remained unmatched. This CDR3 is 14 amino acids long. The CDR3 DNA sequence: TGCGCCAGCAGCTTTACAGGGGATCCCTACGAGCAGTACTTC. This translates into CASSFTGDPYEQYF. Complete variable domain (other parts from reference TRBV5-1 and TRBJ2-7): KAGVTQTPRYLIKTRGQQVTLSCSPISGHRSVSWYQQTPGQGLQFLFEYFSETQRNKGNFPGRFSGRQFSNSRSEMNVSTLELGDSALYLCASSFTGDPYEQYFGPGTRLTVT.

V usage is TRBV6-5 and J usage is TRBJ2-1, with 9 bases identical to TRBD1. The V segment lost 6 bases and the J segment 1 base; nucleotides outside the gene matches: 4. This CDR3 is 15 amino acids long. The germline V gene encodes CDR1 MNHEY and CDR2 SVGAGI. CDR3 in amino acids: CASSNRGLSYNEQFF. The CDR3 DNA reads TGTGCCAGCAGCAACAGGGGGCTTTCCTACAATGAGCAGTTCTTC.

This clone turned up a few times. The V call is TRBV4-1, the J call TRBJ2-4; the match to TRBD1 covers 10 bases. The CDR3 is 17 amino acids. Germline assignment: CDR1 MGHRA and CDR2 YSYEKL. Trimming removed 3 bases from V and 9 bases from J; junction bases left unmatched: 14. The CDR3, as DNA: TGCGCCAGCAGCCATCCCGGACAGGGGGTAGGGGTTGGCATTCAGTACTTC. Translation gives CASSHPGQGVGVGIQYF.

This chain uses TRBV6-6 with TRBJ2-7; the match to TRBD1 covers 9 bases. V was pared by 2 bases and J by 9 bases, with 8 bases of the junction left unmatched. The germline CDR1 and CDR2 sequences are MNHNY and SVGAGI (reference sequence). The CDR3 has 14 residues. This chain's CDR3 is CASSYDGTGSGQYF. Written as DNA, the CDR3 is TGTGCCAGCAGTTACGATGGGACAGGGTCGGGGCAGTACTTC.

The genes are TRBV6-1 and TRBJ2-7; TRBD2 aligns across 9 bases. With 6 bases clipped from V and 0 bases from J, the junction kept 6 bases outside the gene matches. The V gene's germline CDR1 is MNHNS and CDR2 SASEGT. CDR3 length equals 15 residues. CDR3 in DNA: TGTGCCAGCAGCTCTAGCGGGGCAAGCTCCTACGAGCAGTACTTC. It yields the protein CASSSSGASSYEQYF.

The J gene is TRBJ2-6, the V gene TRBV5-1; TRBD1 matches at 9 bases. CDR3 length: 19 amino acids. The germline V gene has CDR1 SGHRS and CDR2 YFSETQ. V lost 3 bases, J lost 0 bases, and 10 bases stayed unmatched. This chain's CDR3 is CASSSLRDRVLSGANVLTF. For the CDR3, the DNA is TGCGCCAGCAGCTCGCTACGGGACAGGGTCCTCTCTGGGGCCAACGTCCTGACTTTC.

This rearrangement joins TRBV15 to TRBJ1-5; D perhaps matches TRBD1 (6 bases). Trimming removed 0 bases from V and 6 bases from J, with 9 bases in between. The length of the CDR3 is 14 residues. Germline V gene sequence: CDR1 LNHNV, CDR2 YYDKDF (reference sequence). DNA for the CDR3: TGTGCCACCAGCAGAGAGGGGGCTGGTCAGCCCCAGCATTTT. As protein: CATSREGAGQPQHF.

V is TRBV30 and J is TRBJ2-1; 13 bases map to TRBD2. The ends lost 3 bases at V and 3 bases at J; junction bases unmatched: 8. Germline V gene data show CDR1 as GTSNPN and CDR2 as SVGIG (reference sequence). The CDR3 is 17 residues long. The CDR3: CAWSPGLAGAIYNEQFF. Here the CDR3 DNA reads TGTGCCTGGAGCCCCGGACTAGCGGGGGCCATCTACAATGAGCAGTTCTTC. The full variable domain, its missing parts supplied by reference TRBV30 and TRBJ2-1, is SQTIHQWPATLVQPVGSPLSLECTVEGTSNPNLYWYRQAAGRGLQLLFYSVGIGQISSEVPQNLSASRPQDRQFILSSKKLLLSDSGFYLCAWSPGLAGAIYNEQFFGPGTRLTVL.

This clone was seen a few times. The rearrangement joins TRBV7-8 to TRBJ1-3; D is perhaps TRBD1 (5 bases). This CDR3 contains 15 residues. From germline, CDR1 is SGHVS and CDR2 FQNEAQ. Trimming took 5 bases from V and 0 from J, leaving 11 bases between them. This CDR3 reads CASSEGRVSGNTIYF. The DNA for the CDR3 is TGTGCCAGCAGCGAGGGGAGGGTCTCTGGAAACACCATATATTTT.

This clone was found a few times. This rearrangement joins TRBV4-3 to TRBJ2-5; 9 nucleotides match TRBD1. This CDR3 spans 17 amino acids. Germline assignment: CDR1 LGHNA and CDR2 YSLEER. V was pared by 4 bases and J by 5 bases, with 14 bases of the junction left unmatched. CDR3 region: CASSPSDPGQGWETQYF. The CDR3 region has the DNA TGCGCCAGCAGCCCGTCGGACCCTGGACAGGGGTGGGAGACCCAGTACTTC.

This clone has only a few counts. The rearrangement uses TRBV19 and TRBJ1-2; D is ambiguous. Germline CDR1 is LNHDA and CDR2 is SQIVND (reference sequence). With 6 bases removed from V and 4 bases from J, the gap between germline ends came to 12 bases. The CDR3 has 13 residues. The CDR3: CASSPLDGYGYTF. The CDR3 DNA reads TGTGCCAGTAGCCCTTTGGACGGCTATGGCTACACCTTC.

This clone was counted only a few times. V is TRBV30 and J is TRBJ1-1; TRBD1 aligns across 7 bases. The CDR3 is 13 residues long. With V trimmed by 3 bases and J by 7 bases, 8 bases remained unmatched. CDR1 GTSNPN and CDR2 SVGIG come from the germline V gene (reference sequence). The CDR3 region has the DNA TGTGCCTGGAGCCACAGGGGAGGGGGTGAAGCTTTCTTT. Translation gives CAWSHRGGGEAFF.

The rearrangement uses TRBV5-1 and TRBJ1-6; no definite D call. Trimming removed 2 bases from V and 10 bases from J, with 10 bases in between. CDR1 and CDR2 (germline): SGHRS, YFSETQ. CDR3 length: 13 amino acids. DNA for the CDR3: TGCGCCAGCAGCTTCCTCGGGCGCTCACCCCTCCACTTT. This encodes CASSFLGRSPLHF.

The chain joins TRBV11-2 to TRBJ1-2; TRBD1 agrees at 9 bases. CDR1 SGHAT and CDR2 FQNNGV come from the germline V gene. Trimming took 7 bases from V and 4 from J; bases not matched to a gene: 7. CDR3 size: 14 residues. The CDR3 is CASTGQGTPYGYTF. The DNA for the CDR3 is TGTGCCAGCACCGGACAGGGGACGCCCTATGGCTACACCTTC.

This clone showed up just a few times. This chain connects TRBV15 to TRBJ2-1; 8 bases line up with TRBD2. Looked up from germline, CDR1 is LNHNV and CDR2 is YYDKDF (reference sequence). Trimming cost V 1 base and J 5 bases; bases outside gene matches: 7. This CDR3 is built from 16 residues. This chain's CDR3 is CATSRGAGTRHNEQFF. The CDR3 DNA sequence: TGTGCCACCAGCAGAGGGGCCGGGACTAGGCACAATGAGCAGTTCTTC.

About this clone: The same CDR3 is also encoded by other DNA sequences in this sample. The chain carries TRBV6-5 and TRBJ2-5; D is perhaps TRBD1 (6 bases). V was clipped by 6 bases and J by 3 bases, with 11 bases between them. Germline lookup yields CDR1 MNHEY and CDR2 SVGAGI. The CDR3 runs 13 residues. The CDR3 nucleotides read TGTGCCAGCAGCAGACACAGGGAAGAGACCCAGTACTTC. This encodes CASSRHREETQYF.

The CDR3 region has the DNA TGTGCCAGTAGAAGGGACAGGGAGGGTGTCTCTAATCAGCCCCAGCATTTT. Residues: CASRRDREGVSNQPQHF. The chain uses TRBV19 and TRBJ1-5, with 9 nucleotides matching TRBD1. V trimming: 6 bases; J trimming: 4 bases; junction bases outside the gene matches: 13. This CDR3 has 17 amino acids. Germline assignment: CDR1 LNHDA and CDR2 SQIVND (reference sequence).